A single sample gave rise to the 2 T cell receptor beta chains below, sequenced in a study of blood T cell repertoires in COVID-19. Here immunoSEQ multiplex PCR was the method, and the copy in TCRdb shows in-frame clones only, minus some. The data contain around 190,000 clones, 70% to 80% of them seen just once; the ten biggest clones take up 9.5% to 15%. The sequenced sample consisted of peripheral blood. These receptors were obtained from a woman between 50 and 59 years old with acute or convalescent COVID-19.

This chain links TRBV15 with TRBJ2-7; 9 bases match TRBD1. The V gene end was trimmed by 6 bases and the J gene end by 4 bases; junction bases not matched to a gene: 4. This CDR3 region has 13 residues. Germline loops: CDR1 LNHNV, CDR2 YYDKDF (reference sequence). The CDR3 sequence is CATRVGTGYEQYF. The CDR3 DNA follows: TGTGCCACCAGAGTCGGGACAGGGTACGAGCAGTACTTC. The full variable domain, completed using reference TRBV15 and TRBJ2-7, is DAMVIQNPRYQVTQFGKPVTLSCSQTLNHNVMYWYQQKSSQAPKLLFHYYDKDFNNEADTPDNFQSRRPNTSFCFLDIRSPGLGDTAMYLCATRVGTGYEQYFGPGTRLTVT.

This clone was counted a few times. This chain links TRBV27 with TRBJ1-5; D call uncertain. V was trimmed by 5 bases and J by 2 bases, leaving 19 bases between them. This CDR3 is built from 17 residues. From germline, CDR1 is MNHEY and CDR2 SMNVEV (reference sequence). The CDR3 spells CASSPRGVWEGNQPQHF. DNA of the CDR3: TGTGCCAGCAGTCCCCGGGGAGTTTGGGAGGGCAATCAGCCCCAGCATTTT.